These 21 T cell receptor beta chains were all obtained from the same sample, sequenced in a study of blood T cell repertoires in COVID-19. Repertoires were generated with immunoSEQ multiplex PCR, while TCRdb's copy carries only in-frame clones and drops some. Among 400,000 to 450,000 clones, 88% were seen once, and the ten largest hold roughly 12%. Sequencing was performed on peripheral blood. These receptors were obtained from a woman aged 45-60 years with COVID-19, enrolled during active disease.

This clone is a singleton in its sample. The V call is TRBV6-5, the J call TRBJ1-2, with 7 bases that match TRBD1. The CDR3 loop spans 14 amino acids. Trimming removed 2 bases from V and 10 bases from J; junction bases left unmatched: 10. CDR1 is MNHEY and CDR2 is SVGAGI in the germline V gene. CDR3 bases: TGTGCCAGCAGTTACAGGAGGGACAGAGACCTCTACACCTTC. This sequence encodes CASSYRRDRDLYTF.

V is TRBV27 and J is TRBJ1-2; 8 nucleotides line up with TRBD1. Trimming removed 5 bases from V and 7 bases from J; junction bases left unmatched: 3. The CDR3 spans 12 residues. Per the germline V gene, CDR1 is MNHEY and CDR2 is SMNVEV (reference sequence). CDR3 DNA: TGTGCCAGCAGTCCCGGACAGGGTGGCTACACCTTC. This gives the protein CASSPGQGGYTF.

Written as DNA, the CDR3 is TGTGCCATCAGTGAGTCCGGACAGGGGAGCGAGCAGTACTTC. This translates into CAISESGQGSEQYF. V usage is TRBV10-3 and J usage is TRBJ2-7; 9 bases are shared with TRBD1. J was trimmed by 6 bases and V by 0 bases; bases with no gene match: 3. Germline V lookup: CDR1 ENHRY, CDR2 SYGVKD. The CDR3 spans 14 residues.

The chain recombines TRBV10-1 with TRBJ2-3; D is uncertain. Deletions cut 4 bases from V and 7 bases from J, with 6 bases between. The CDR3 loop spans 11 amino acids. Germline values: CDR1 WNHNN, CDR2 SYGVQD (reference sequence). CDR3 sequence (DNA): TGCGCCAGCAGTGGGTCTAATACGCAGTATTTT. Protein sequence: CASSGSNTQYF.

This chain uses TRBV13 with TRBJ2-1; the D is unclear. Looked up from germline, CDR1 is PRHDT and CDR2 is FYEKMQ (reference sequence). The CDR3 is 12 residues long. V dropped 5 bases and J dropped 9 bases, with 11 bases sitting between them. The chain's CDR3 is CASSRISGEQFF. For the CDR3, the DNA is TGTGCCAGCAGCCGGATTTCGGGTGAGCAGTTCTTC. Full variable domain (remainder filled in from reference TRBV13 and TRBJ2-1): AAGVIQSPRHLIKEKRETATLKCYPIPRHDTVYWYQQGPGQDPQFLISFYEKMQSDKGSIPDRFSAQQFSDYHSELNMSSLELGDSALYFCASSRISGEQFFGPGTRLTVL.

The chain has TRBV11-2 and TRBJ2-7; the D is unclear. Germline assignment: CDR1 SGHAT and CDR2 FQNNGV. This CDR3 spans 11 amino acids. Trimming cost V 5 bases and J 3 bases, with 5 bases left between them. CDR3 protein: CASSTYYEQYF. DNA of the CDR3: TGTGCCAGCAGCACCTACTACGAGCAGTACTTC.

This chain uses TRBV5-6 with TRBJ2-7, with D tentatively TRBD2 (6 bases). The V end lost 0 bases, the J end lost 5 bases, and 21 bases lay between the germline ends. CDR1 and CDR2 (germline): SGHDT, YYEEEE. The CDR3 has 17 amino acids. The chain's CDR3 is CASSLGMTDRPGDEQYF. CDR3 sequence (DNA): TGTGCCAGCAGCTTGGGTATGACGGACCGACCGGGGGACGAGCAGTACTTC.

This chain links TRBV4-2 with TRBJ2-3; D is uncertain. This CDR3 region has 16 residues. The V gene lost 5 bases and the J gene lost 4 bases, with 19 bases spanning the gap. From germline, CDR1 is LGHNA and CDR2 YNFKEQ. Written as DNA, the CDR3 is TGTGCCAGCAGCTCCAGAGGCCGGATAAGCGCAGATACGCAGTATTTT. Translation: CASSSRGRISADTQYF.

This clone showed up just once. The chain joins TRBV7-3 to TRBJ2-3; 11 nucleotides match TRBD2. The V segment lost 4 bases and the J segment 8 bases; nucleotides outside the gene matches: 11. The CDR3 covers 16 residues. Germline loops: CDR1 SGHTA, CDR2 FQGTGA. The CDR3 region is CASSSPSGGLRGTQYF. In DNA, the CDR3 is TGTGCCAGCAGCTCGCCTAGCGGGGGGCTGAGGGGTACGCAGTATTTT.

The chain recombines TRBV10-1 with TRBJ2-7; D is possibly TRBD1 (6 bases). The germline gives CDR1 WNHNN, CDR2 SYGVQD (reference sequence). The CDR3 loop spans 14 amino acids. Trimming took off 3 bases at V and 9 bases at J, with 18 bases between the two ends. CDR3 region: CASSETGQAERQYF. The CDR3, as DNA: TGCGCCAGCAGTGAAACAGGGCAGGCCGAAAGGCAGTACTTC.

This chain connects TRBV30 to TRBJ2-2; 13 positions agree with TRBD2. The CDR3 is made up of 17 amino acids. V shed 5 bases and J 5 bases; nucleotides not matched to a gene: 11. Germline V gives CDR1 GTSNPN, CDR2 SVGIG (reference sequence). This chain's CDR3 is CAWETSGGPPGTGELFF. CDR3 nucleotides: TGTGCCTGGGAGACTAGCGGGGGGCCCCCGGGGACCGGGGAGCTGTTTTTT.

This clone was found once. The chain links TRBV5-4 to TRBJ1-1, with 7 bases matching TRBD1. Germline assignment: CDR1 SGHNT and CDR2 YYREEE (reference sequence). The CDR3 length is 15 residues. V was pared by 4 bases and J by 0 bases, with 6 bases of the junction left unmatched. As DNA, the CDR3 is TGTGCCAGCAGCGGACCGACAGGGATGAACACTGAAGCTTTCTTT. Protein product: CASSGPTGMNTEAFF.

V usage is TRBV28 and J usage is TRBJ1-3; D unclear. The CDR3 is 13 amino acids. V lost 5 bases to trimming and J lost 4 bases, with 9 bases between them. Germline V gene sequence: CDR1 MDHEN, CDR2 SYDVKM. CDR3 sequence: CASSLGVGNTIYF. As DNA, the CDR3 is TGTGCCAGCAGTCTAGGAGTGGGAAACACCATATATTTT.

The chain recombines TRBV29-1 with TRBJ1-6; 9 bases align to TRBD1. This CDR3 region has 13 residues. The V and J ends lost 6 bases and 9 bases, in that order; junction bases with no gene match: 6. The germline V gene encodes CDR1 SQVTM and CDR2 ANQGSEA. CDR3 DNA: TGCAGCGTCGGACAGGGGTTGGGTTCACCCCTCCACTTT. Its protein is CSVGQGLGSPLHF.

V and J are TRBV6-1 and TRBJ1-1; 9 bases line up with TRBD1. With 1 base clipped from V and 7 bases from J, the junction kept 10 bases outside the gene matches. The CDR3 has 16 amino acids. In germline, CDR1 is MNHNS, CDR2 SASEGT. The CDR3 loop is CASSEGRQGVKFEAFF. CDR3 nucleotide sequence: TGTGCCAGCAGTGAAGGACGACAGGGGGTGAAGTTTGAAGCTTTCTTT.

This clone was recorded only once. The gene calls are TRBV13 and TRBJ2-3; the D gene is possibly TRBD1 (6 bases). V lost 4 bases to trimming and J lost 1 base, with 12 bases between them. The CDR3 is made up of 15 amino acids. The germline gives CDR1 PRHDT, CDR2 FYEKMQ (reference sequence). The CDR3 region is CASSSPQGGTDTQYF. CDR3 sequence (DNA): TGTGCCAGCAGCTCACCACAGGGAGGCACAGATACGCAGTATTTT. Using reference TRBV13 and TRBJ2-3 for the parts outside the CDR3, the full variable domain is AAGVIQSPRHLIKEKRETATLKCYPIPRHDTVYWYQQGPGQDPQFLISFYEKMQSDKGSIPDRFSAQQFSDYHSELNMSSLELGDSALYFCASSSPQGGTDTQYFGPGTRLTVL.

Only a few counts were recorded for this clone. The genes are TRBV5-1 and TRBJ1-2; the D is unclear. The germline V gene encodes CDR1 SGHRS and CDR2 YFSETQ. V was clipped by 0 bases and J by 8 bases, with 14 bases between them. The CDR3 is 14 amino acids. This CDR3 is CASSLESSVQGYTF. CDR3 nucleotide sequence: TGCGCCAGCAGCTTGGAATCCTCAGTGCAGGGCTACACCTTC.

This clone was seen only once. V and J are TRBV29-1 and TRBJ1-1, with a possible D match to TRBD1 (5 bases). Deletions cut 7 bases from V and 3 bases from J, with 18 bases between. Germline V CDR1 and CDR2: SQVTM, ANQGSEA. The CDR3 is 14 residues long. CDR3: CSANRGTDYTEAFF. For the CDR3, the DNA is TGCAGCGCTAACCGCGGGACGGACTACACTGAAGCTTTCTTT.

This clone showed up just once. The V gene is TRBV5-1, the J gene TRBJ2-6; 8 bases agree with TRBD2. Germline loops: CDR1 SGHRS, CDR2 YFSETQ. The J segment lost 0 bases and the V segment lost 1 base, leaving 9 bases of the junction unmatched. CDR3 length: 19 amino acids. CDR3 protein: CASSLQRGGQSSGANVLTF. In DNA, the CDR3 is TGCGCCAGCAGCTTGCAACGCGGGGGGCAAAGCTCTGGGGCCAACGTCCTGACTTTC.

The rearrangement joins TRBV28 to TRBJ2-7, with D possibly being TRBD1 (6 bases). Deletions cut 3 bases from V and 7 bases from J, with 16 bases between. The CDR3 covers 14 residues. CDR1 MDHEN and CDR2 SYDVKM come from the germline V gene. The CDR3: CASSFFGSGEEQYF. The CDR3 DNA sequence: TGTGCCAGCAGTTTCTTTGGGTCAGGGGAAGAGCAGTACTTC.

This chain connects TRBV19 to TRBJ1-1; unclear D gene. The V end lost 4 bases, the J end lost 3 bases, and 6 bases lay between the germline ends. CDR1 LNHDA and CDR2 SQIVND come from the germline V gene (reference sequence). The CDR3 consists of 12 residues. This CDR3 reads CASSRADTEAFF. Here the CDR3 DNA reads TGTGCCAGTAGTAGAGCCGACACTGAAGCTTTCTTT.